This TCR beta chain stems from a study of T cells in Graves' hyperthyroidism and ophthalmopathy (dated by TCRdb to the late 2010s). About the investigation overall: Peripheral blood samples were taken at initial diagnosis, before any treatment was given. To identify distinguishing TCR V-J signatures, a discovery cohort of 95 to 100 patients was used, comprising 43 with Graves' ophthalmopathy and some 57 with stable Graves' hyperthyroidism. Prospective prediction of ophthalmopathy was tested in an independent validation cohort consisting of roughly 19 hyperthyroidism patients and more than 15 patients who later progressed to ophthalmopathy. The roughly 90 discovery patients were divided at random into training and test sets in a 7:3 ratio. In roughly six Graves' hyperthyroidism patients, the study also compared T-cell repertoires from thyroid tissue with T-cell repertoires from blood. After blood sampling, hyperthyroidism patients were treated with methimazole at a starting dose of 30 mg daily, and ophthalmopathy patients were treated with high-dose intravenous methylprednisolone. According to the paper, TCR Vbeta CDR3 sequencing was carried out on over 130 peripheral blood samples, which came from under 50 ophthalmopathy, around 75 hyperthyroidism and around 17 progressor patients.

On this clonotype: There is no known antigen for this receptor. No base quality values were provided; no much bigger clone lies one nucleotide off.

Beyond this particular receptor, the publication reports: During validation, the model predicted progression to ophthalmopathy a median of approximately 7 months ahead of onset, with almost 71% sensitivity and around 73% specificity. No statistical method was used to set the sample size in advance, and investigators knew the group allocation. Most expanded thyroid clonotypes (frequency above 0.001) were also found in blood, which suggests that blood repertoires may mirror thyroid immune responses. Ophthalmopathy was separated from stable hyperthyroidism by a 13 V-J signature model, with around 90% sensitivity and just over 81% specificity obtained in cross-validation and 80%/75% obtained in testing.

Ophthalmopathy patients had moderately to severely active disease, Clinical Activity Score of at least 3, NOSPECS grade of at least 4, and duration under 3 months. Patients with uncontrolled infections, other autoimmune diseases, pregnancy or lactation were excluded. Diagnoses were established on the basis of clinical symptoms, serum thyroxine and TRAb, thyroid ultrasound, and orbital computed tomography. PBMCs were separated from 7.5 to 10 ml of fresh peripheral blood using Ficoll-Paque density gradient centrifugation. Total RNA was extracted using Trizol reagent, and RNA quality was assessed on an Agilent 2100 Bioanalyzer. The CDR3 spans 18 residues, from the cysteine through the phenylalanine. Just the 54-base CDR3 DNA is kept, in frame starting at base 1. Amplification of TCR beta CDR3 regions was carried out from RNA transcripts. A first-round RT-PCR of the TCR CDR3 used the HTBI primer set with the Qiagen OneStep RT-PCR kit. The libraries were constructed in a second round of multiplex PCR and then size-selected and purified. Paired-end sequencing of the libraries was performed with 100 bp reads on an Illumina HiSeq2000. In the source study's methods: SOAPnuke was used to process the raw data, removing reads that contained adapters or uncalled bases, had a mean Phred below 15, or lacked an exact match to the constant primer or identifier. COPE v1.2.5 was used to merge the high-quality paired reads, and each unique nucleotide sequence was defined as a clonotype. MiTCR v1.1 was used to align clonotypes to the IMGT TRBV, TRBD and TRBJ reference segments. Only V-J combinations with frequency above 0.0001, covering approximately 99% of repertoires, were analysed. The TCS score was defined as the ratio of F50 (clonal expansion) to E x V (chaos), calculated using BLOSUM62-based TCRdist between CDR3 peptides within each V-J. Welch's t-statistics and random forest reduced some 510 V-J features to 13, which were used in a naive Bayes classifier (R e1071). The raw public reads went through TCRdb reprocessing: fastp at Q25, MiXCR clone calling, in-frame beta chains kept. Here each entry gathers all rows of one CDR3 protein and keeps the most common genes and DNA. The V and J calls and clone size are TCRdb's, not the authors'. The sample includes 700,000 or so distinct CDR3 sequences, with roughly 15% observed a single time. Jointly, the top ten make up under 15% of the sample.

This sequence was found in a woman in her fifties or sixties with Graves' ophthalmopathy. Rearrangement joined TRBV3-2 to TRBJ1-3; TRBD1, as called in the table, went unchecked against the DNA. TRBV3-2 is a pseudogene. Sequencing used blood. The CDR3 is CASSLTPGQDTPEDTIYF. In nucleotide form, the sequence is TGTGCCAGCAGCCTAACCCCGGGTCAGGACACCCCCGAGGACACCATATATTTT.